This is a list of T cell receptor beta chains from one sample in a study of CD8+ T cells in alopecia areata. Profiling relied on immunoSEQ multiplex PCR, and the TCRdb table lists in-frame clones only, not all of them. In the table there are a few hundred thousand clones, roughly two fifths of which are singletons. Material: CD4+ T cells sorted from blood, obtained between weeks 30 and 35, from a patient treated with tofacitinib. The receptors come from a human donor with alopecia areata. Both conserved end residues are part of each CDR3. D genes are given only for firm matches. Clone size is stated in some rows and not others, as once, few, many or a class when expanded.

j_call d_call cdr3_length v_call clone_size cdr3_aa cdr3_nt
TRBJ2-5 - 15 TRBV4-2 once CASSPSGRAQETQYF TGTGCCAGCAGCCCGAGCGGGCGGGCGCAAGAGACCCAGTACTTC
TRBJ2-7 TRBD2 16 TRBV7-3 - CASSEQLGLAGSEQYF TGTGCCAGCAGCGAACAACTGGGACTAGCGGGATCCGAGCAGTACTTC
TRBJ1-6 - 12 TRBV7-2 few CASSLTNSPLHF TGTGCCAGCAGCTTAACTAATTCACCCCTCCACTTT
TRBJ1-1 - 11 TRBV30 few CAWGRNTEAFF TGTGCCTGGGGGAGGAACACTGAAGCTTTCTTT
TRBJ1-2 - 13 TRBV9 - CASSVEAGYGYTF TGTGCCAGCAGCGTAGAGGCAGGGTATGGCTACACCTTC
TRBJ2-7 - 13 TRBV5-1 - CASSTQYKREQYF TGCGCCAGCAGCACGCAATACAAGAGGGAGCAGTACTTC
TRBJ2-5 - 13 TRBV5-6 - CASSVQGKQTQYF TGTGCCAGCAGCGTACAGGGAAAACAGACCCAGTACTTC
TRBJ2-1 TRBD1 16 TRBV5-1 once CASSLGQGRSYNEQFF TGCGCCAGCAGCTTGGGACAGGGCCGCTCCTACAATGAGCAGTTCTTC
TRBJ1-1 - 14 TRBV18 many CASSPRDEGTEAFF TGTGCCAGCTCACCACGAGACGAGGGCACTGAAGCTTTCTTT
TRBJ2-1 TRBD2 15 TRBV7-6 few CASSEYSAGVNEQFF TGTGCCAGCAGCGAGTATAGCGCGGGAGTGAATGAGCAGTTCTTC
TRBJ1-1 - 15 TRBV7-9 few CASSFQTGKNTEAFF TGTGCCAGCAGCTTTCAGACAGGAAAGAACACTGAAGCTTTCTTT
TRBJ2-5 - 12 TRBV29-1 - CSVARNQETQYF TGCAGCGTTGCACGTAACCAAGAGACCCAGTACTTC
TRBJ1-4 - 13 TRBV25-1 - CASSEPGARQLFF TGTGCCAGCAGTGAACCGGGGGCGAGGCAACTGTTTTTT
TRBJ2-1 TRBD1 14 TRBV13 - CASSIRQGYNEQFF TGTGCCAGCAGCATCCGACAGGGGTACAATGAGCAGTTCTTC
TRBJ1-5 - 13 TRBV30 once CAWSRISNQPQHF TGTGCCTGGAGTAGAATTAGCAATCAGCCCCAGCATTTT
TRBJ1-6 TRBD1 19 TRBV4-1 many CASSQEYGRDSSYNSPLHF TGCGCCAGCAGCCAAGAATACGGCAGGGACAGCTCCTATAATTCACCCCTCCACTTT
TRBJ2-7 - 14 TRBV7-2 - CASSLALTNYEQYF TGTGCCAGCAGCTTAGCGCTAACCAACTACGAGCAGTACTTC
TRBJ2-1 TRBD2 13 TRBV29-1 - CSVTGTRYREQFF TGCAGCGTGACCGGGACTAGATATCGCGAGCAGTTCTTC
TRBJ1-1 - 16 TRBV18 few CASSPLHTGPNTEAFF TGTGCCAGCTCACCACTCCATACAGGTCCGAACACTGAAGCTTTCTTT
TRBJ2-2 - 16 TRBV23-1 few CASSLNDRTNTGELFF TGCGCCAGCAGTCTCAACGACAGGACGAACACCGGGGAGCTGTTTTTT
TRBJ1-1 - 14 TRBV10-3 few CAISFGQSNTEAFF TGTGCCATCAGTTTTGGACAGTCGAACACTGAAGCTTTCTTT
TRBJ2-1 - 13 TRBV10-3 - CAISELENNEQFF TGTGCCATCAGTGAGCTCGAGAACAATGAGCAGTTCTTC